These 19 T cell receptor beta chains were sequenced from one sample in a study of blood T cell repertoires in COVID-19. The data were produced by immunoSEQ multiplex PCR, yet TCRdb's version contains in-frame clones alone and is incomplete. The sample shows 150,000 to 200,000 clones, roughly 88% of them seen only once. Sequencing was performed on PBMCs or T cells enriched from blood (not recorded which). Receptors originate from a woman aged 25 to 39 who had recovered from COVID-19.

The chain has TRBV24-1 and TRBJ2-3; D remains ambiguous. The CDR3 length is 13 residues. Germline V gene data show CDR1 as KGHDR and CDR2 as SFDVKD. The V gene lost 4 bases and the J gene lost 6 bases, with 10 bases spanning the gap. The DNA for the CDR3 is TGTGCCACCAGTGACCCGAACGGGGATACGCAGTATTTT. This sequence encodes CATSDPNGDTQYF.

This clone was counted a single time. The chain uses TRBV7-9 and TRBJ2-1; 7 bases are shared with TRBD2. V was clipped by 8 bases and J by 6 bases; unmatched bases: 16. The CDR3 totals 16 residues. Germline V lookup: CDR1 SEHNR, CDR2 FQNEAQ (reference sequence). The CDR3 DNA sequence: TGTGCCAGCGTTTTTTGGGTTTGGCGGGAGATCAATGAGCAGTTCTTC. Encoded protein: CASVFWVWREINEQFF.

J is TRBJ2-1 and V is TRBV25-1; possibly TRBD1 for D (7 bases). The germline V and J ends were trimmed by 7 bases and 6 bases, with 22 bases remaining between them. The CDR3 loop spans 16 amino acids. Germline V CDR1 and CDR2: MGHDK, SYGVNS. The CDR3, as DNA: TGTGCCAGCACGACTAGATTCAGGGGGAGAGTCAATGAGCAGTTCTTC. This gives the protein CASTTRFRGRVNEQFF.

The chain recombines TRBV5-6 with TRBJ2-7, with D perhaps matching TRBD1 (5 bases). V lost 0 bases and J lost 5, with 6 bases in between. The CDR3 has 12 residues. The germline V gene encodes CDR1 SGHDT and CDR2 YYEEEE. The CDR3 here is CASSLGTNEQYF. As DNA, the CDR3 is TGTGCCAGCAGCTTGGGGACAAACGAGCAGTACTTC.

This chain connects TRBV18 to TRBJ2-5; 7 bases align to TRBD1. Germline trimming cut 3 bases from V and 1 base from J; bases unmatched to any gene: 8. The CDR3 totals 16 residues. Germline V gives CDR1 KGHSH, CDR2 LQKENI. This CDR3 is CASSPKSGTAQETQYF. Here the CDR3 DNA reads TGTGCCAGCTCACCCAAGTCCGGGACAGCCCAAGAGACCCAGTACTTC.

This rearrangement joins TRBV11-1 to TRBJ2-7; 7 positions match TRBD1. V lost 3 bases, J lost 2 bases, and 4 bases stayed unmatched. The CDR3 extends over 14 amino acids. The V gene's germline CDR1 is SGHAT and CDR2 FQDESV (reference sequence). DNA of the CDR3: TGTGCCAGCAGCTTCTCCGGGACAGCCTACGAGCAGTACTTC. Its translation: CASSFSGTAYEQYF.

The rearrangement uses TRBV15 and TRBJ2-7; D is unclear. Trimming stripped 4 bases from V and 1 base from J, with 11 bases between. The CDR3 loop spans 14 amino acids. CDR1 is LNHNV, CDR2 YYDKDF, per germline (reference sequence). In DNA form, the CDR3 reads TGTGCCACCAGCACAGCGACCAGTTCCTACGAGCAGTACTTC. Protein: CATSTATSSYEQYF.

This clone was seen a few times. The CDR3 DNA reads as TGTGCCAGCAGTCTCAGACAGGGGGGCCCCCACGAGCAGTACTTC. This sequence encodes CASSLRQGGPHEQYF. The rearrangement links TRBV27 to TRBJ2-7; 9 bases map to TRBD1. The CDR3 loop spans 15 amino acids. Looked up from germline, CDR1 is MNHEY and CDR2 is SMNVEV (reference sequence). V gave up 5 bases and J gave up 5 bases; unmatched junction bases: 10.

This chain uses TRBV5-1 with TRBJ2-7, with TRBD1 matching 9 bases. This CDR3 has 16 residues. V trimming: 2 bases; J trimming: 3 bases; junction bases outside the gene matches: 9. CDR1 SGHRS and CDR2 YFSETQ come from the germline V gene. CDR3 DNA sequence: TGCGCCAGCAGCTTAGGCCTGACAGGGGGGGTCTACGAGCAGTACTTC. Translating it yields CASSLGLTGGVYEQYF.

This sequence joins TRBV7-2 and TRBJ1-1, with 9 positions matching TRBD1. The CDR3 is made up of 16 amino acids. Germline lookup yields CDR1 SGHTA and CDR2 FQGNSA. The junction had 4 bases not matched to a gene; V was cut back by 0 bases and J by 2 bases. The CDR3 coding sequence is TGTGCCAGCAGCTTAGCAAGACAGGGGGGAAACACTGAAGCTTTCTTT. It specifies CASSLARQGGNTEAFF.

As DNA, the CDR3 is TGTGCCAGCAGTTTAATTGGGCAGGCGGGCACCGGGGAGCTGTTTTTT. Protein product: CASSLIGQAGTGELFF. The rearrangement links TRBV28 to TRBJ2-2; possible D gene TRBD2, 5 bases. Trimming cost V 2 bases and J 4 bases, with 14 bases left between them. Germline V gene lookup returns CDR1 MDHEN and CDR2 SYDVKM. This CDR3 has 16 amino acids.

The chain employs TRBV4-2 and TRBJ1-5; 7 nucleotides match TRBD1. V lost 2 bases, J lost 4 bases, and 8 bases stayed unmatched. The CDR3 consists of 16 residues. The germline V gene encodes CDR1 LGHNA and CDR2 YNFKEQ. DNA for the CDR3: TGTGCCAGCAGCCAAAAAAAGACAGGGAGTAATCAGCCCCAGCATTTT. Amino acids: CASSQKKTGSNQPQHF.

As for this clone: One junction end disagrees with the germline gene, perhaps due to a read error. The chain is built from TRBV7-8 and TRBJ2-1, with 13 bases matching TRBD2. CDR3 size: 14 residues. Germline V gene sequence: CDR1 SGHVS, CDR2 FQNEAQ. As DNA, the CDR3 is TGTGCCAGCAGCTTAAGGCCACTAGCGGGAGGGGAGCTCTTC. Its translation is CASSLRPLAGGELF.

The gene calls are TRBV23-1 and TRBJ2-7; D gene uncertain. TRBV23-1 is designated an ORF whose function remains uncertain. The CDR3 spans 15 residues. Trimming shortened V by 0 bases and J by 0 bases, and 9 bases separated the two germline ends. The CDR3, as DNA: TGCGCCAGCAGTCAATCTCCAGGCAGCTCCTACGAGCAGTACTTC. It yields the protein CASSQSPGSSYEQYF.

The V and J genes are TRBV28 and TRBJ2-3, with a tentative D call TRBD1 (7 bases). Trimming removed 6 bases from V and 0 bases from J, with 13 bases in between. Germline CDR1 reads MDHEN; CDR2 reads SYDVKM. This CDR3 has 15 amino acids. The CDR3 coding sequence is TGTGCCAGCAGGGGCGGGACAGTTAGCACAGATACGCAGTATTTT. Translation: CASRGGTVSTDTQYF.

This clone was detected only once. The CDR3 spells CASSANRGQNNSPLHF. DNA of the CDR3: TGCGCCAGCAGCGCTAACAGGGGGCAGAATAATTCACCCCTCCACTTT. This chain links TRBV5-1 with TRBJ1-6; 9 nucleotides match TRBD1. This CDR3 contains 16 residues. Germline CDR1 SGHRS, CDR2 YFSETQ. J gave up 5 bases and V 4 bases, and 7 bases lay outside the gene matches.

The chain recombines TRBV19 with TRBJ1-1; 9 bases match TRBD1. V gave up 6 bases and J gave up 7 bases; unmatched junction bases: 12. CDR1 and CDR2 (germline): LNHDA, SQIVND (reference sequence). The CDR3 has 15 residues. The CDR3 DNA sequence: TGTGCCAGTAGCCACGCCGGACAGGGGATGAGTGAAGCTTTCTTT. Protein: CASSHAGQGMSEAFF.

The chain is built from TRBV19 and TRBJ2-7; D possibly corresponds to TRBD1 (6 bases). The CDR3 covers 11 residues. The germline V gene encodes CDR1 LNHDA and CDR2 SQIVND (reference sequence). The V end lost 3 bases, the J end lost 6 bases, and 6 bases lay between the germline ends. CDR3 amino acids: CASSMGAEQYF. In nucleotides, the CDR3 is TGTGCCAGTAGTATGGGGGCCGAGCAGTACTTC. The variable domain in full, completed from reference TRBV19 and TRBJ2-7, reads DGGITQSPKYLFRKEGQNVTLSCEQNLNHDAMYWYRQDPGQGLRLIYYSQIVNDFQKGDIAEGYSVSREKKESFPLTVTSAQKNPTAFYLCASSMGAEQYFGPGTRLTVT.

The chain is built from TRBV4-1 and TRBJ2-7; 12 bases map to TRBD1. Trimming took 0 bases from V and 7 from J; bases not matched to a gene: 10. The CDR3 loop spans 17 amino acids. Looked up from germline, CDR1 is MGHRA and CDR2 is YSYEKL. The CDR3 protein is CASSQDIRDRGPDEQYF. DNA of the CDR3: TGCGCCAGCAGCCAAGATATTAGGGACAGGGGGCCCGATGAGCAGTACTTC.